The 3 T cell receptor beta chains listed next were all sequenced from one sample in a study of blood T cells in healthy people across ages. Primed by a sample-barcoded 5' primer and a J-beta primer mix, a second PCR proceeded for roughly 7 to 11 cycles. Using its own MiXCR run on the 5' RACE reads, TCRdb lists one record per CDR3 protein. The repertoire holds around 1.7 million distinct CDR3 sequences, with about 28% as singletons. Sequencing was carried out using blood. These receptors came from a woman in her 30s in good health.

This clonotype was seen more than once but under ten times. The chain combines TRBV6-5 with TRBJ1-6, with TRBD1 as a possible D gene (5 bases). Germline V gives CDR1 MNHEY, CDR2 SVGAGI. CDR3 length: 14 residues. The germline V and J ends were trimmed by 5 bases and 9 bases, with 14 bases remaining between them. For the CDR3, the DNA is TGTGCCAGCAGTACCGGGACCCGACTTTCACCCCTCCACTTT. Translating gives CASSTGTRLSPLHF.

The sample holds a few counts of this clonotype. The chain recombines TRBV29-1 with TRBJ2-1; 12 positions match TRBD2. Trimming removed 2 bases from V and 0 bases from J; junction bases left unmatched: 5. The CDR3 has 17 amino acids. Germline CDR1 reads SQVTM; CDR2 reads ANQGSEA. Here the CDR3 reads CSVETGLAGNSYNEQFF. Here the CDR3 DNA reads TGCAGCGTTGAAACAGGACTAGCGGGGAACTCCTACAATGAGCAGTTCTTC.

The V gene is TRBV4-3, the J gene TRBJ1-4, with D uncertain. CDR1 is LGHNA, CDR2 YSLEER, per germline. V shed 4 bases and J shed 6 bases, with 9 bases lying between them. The CDR3 runs to 13 residues. CDR3 region: CASSPKVDEKLFF. The CDR3 bases are TGCGCCAGCAGCCCCAAGGTGGATGAAAAACTGTTTTTT.